Listed below are T cell receptor beta chains from one sample, sequenced in a study of blood T cell repertoires in COVID-19. Here immunoSEQ multiplex PCR was the method, and the copy in TCRdb shows in-frame clones only, minus some. The table has 200,000 to 250,000 clones, about 90% seen once. The sequenced sample was peripheral blood. The receptor source for this set is a middle-aged man with active or convalescent COVID-19. Each CDR3 is given with its conserved first and last residue. Each record gives: CDR3 protein, CDR3 DNA, clone size, J gene, D gene, V gene. D genes are given only for firm matches. The size field is filled for only some rows; it gives once, few, many or a size class.

CASSRQGDGYTF,TGTGCCAGCAGCAGACAGGGAGATGGCTACACCTTC,.,TRBJ1-2,TRBD1,TRBV7-3
CAISDSVRGQVETQYF,TGTGCCATCAGTGATTCGGTCAGGGGGCAGGTAGAGACCCAGTACTTC,once,TRBJ2-5,TRBD1,TRBV10-3
CASSPRTGDTEAFF,TGTGCCAGCAGCCCCCGGACAGGCGACACTGAAGCTTTCTTT,.,TRBJ1-1,TRBD1,TRBV9
CASSRTGGRVDTQYF,TGTGCCAGCAGTCGGACTGGCGGGAGGGTTGATACGCAGTATTTT,once,TRBJ2-3,TRBD2,TRBV6-4
CASSPTDSYEQYF,TGTGCCAGCAGCCCGACAGATTCCTACGAGCAGTACTTC,.,TRBJ2-7,.,TRBV5-4
CASIRGTAEAFF,TGTGCCAGCATTCGGGGGACGGCTGAAGCTTTCTTT,few,TRBJ1-1,.,TRBV28
CASSVTGSNEKLFF,TGCGCCAGCAGTGTGACAGGGAGTAATGAAAAACTGTTTTTT,.,TRBJ1-4,TRBD1,TRBV5-1
CASSPYSSQPQHF,TGTGCCAGCAGTCCGTACAGTAGTCAGCCCCAGCATTTT,few,TRBJ1-5,.,TRBV6-2/TRBV6-3
CASSGSSGRTDTQYF,TGTGCCAGCAGTGGTTCTAGCGGTCGAACAGATACGCAGTATTTT,.,TRBJ2-3,TRBD2,TRBV25-1
CASSPGGIAGVRGQYF,TGTGCCAGCAGCCCCGGGGGGATAGCGGGAGTCAGGGGGCAGTACTTC,.,TRBJ2-7,TRBD2,TRBV7-2
CASRLGQTPESYNEQFF,TGTGCAAGTCGCTTAGGACAAACACCTGAGTCCTACAATGAGCAGTTCTTC,once,TRBJ2-1,.,TRBV12-2
CATSDPSASGSVNTQYF,TGTGCCACCAGTGACCCTTCGGCTAGCGGGAGTGTAAATACGCAGTATTTT,.,TRBJ2-3,TRBD2,TRBV24-1
CASSFRGSLTYEQYF,TGTGCCAGCAGTTTTAGGGGCAGCTTGACCTACGAGCAGTACTTC,.,TRBJ2-7,.,TRBV28
CASSPQGVYSPLHF,TGCGCCAGCAGCCCCCAGGGGGTCTATTCACCCCTCCACTTT,once,TRBJ1-6,TRBD1,TRBV5-1
CANSHGTSGYTDTQYF,TGTGCCAACAGCCATGGGACTAGCGGATACACAGATACGCAGTATTTT,.,TRBJ2-3,TRBD2,TRBV3-1/TRBV3-2
CASSVKGEIIQETQYF,TGCGCCAGCAGCGTAAAGGGGGAGATAATCCAAGAGACCCAGTACTTC,.,TRBJ2-5,.,TRBV5-1